These 14 T cell receptor beta chains originate from one sample sequenced in a study of T-cell memory formation after mild COVID-19. In TCRdb, the 5' RACE reads were re-called with MiXCR into one record per CDR3 protein. This table has about 470,000 distinct CDR3 sequences, 15% to 20% appearing once. Sequencing was performed on PBMCs or a T cell subset sorted from them (not recorded which). The receptors derive from an adult woman who had mild COVID-19 (a few samples of this study predate the infection). Cell type and time point are not known.

This clonotype showed up just a few times. V and J are TRBV20-1 and TRBJ1-2, with D perhaps matching TRBD1 (5 bases). The CDR3 consists of 16 residues. Trimming cost V 0 bases and J 2 bases, with 16 bases left between them. Germline CDR1 reads DFQATT; CDR2 reads SNEGSKA (reference sequence). The CDR3 spells CSARDPSGRKNYGYTF. As DNA, the CDR3 is TGCAGTGCTAGAGATCCCTCAGGGAGGAAAAACTATGGCTACACCTTC.

The V gene is TRBV6-2 or TRBV6-3, the J gene TRBJ1-1, with D tentatively TRBD1 (5 bases). This CDR3 contains 14 residues. Germline V CDR1 and CDR2: MNHEY, SVGEGT. V dropped 4 bases and J dropped 4 bases, with 13 bases sitting between them. DNA of the CDR3: TGTGCCAGCAGTTCGCCAGGGCTCGGCACTGAAGCTTTCTTT. Translated, it gives CASSSPGLGTEAFF.

V gene TRBV3-1 combines with J gene TRBJ2-3, with 7 bases lining up with TRBD2. CDR3 length: 14 amino acids. The germline CDR1 and CDR2 sequences are LGHDT and YNNKEL (reference sequence). Trimming took 6 bases from V and 2 from J; bases not matched to a gene: 5. For the CDR3, the DNA is TGTGCCAGCAGTCGGAGCGGGGCCACAGATACGCAGTATTTT. Translating gives CASSRSGATDTQYF.

This clonotype has just a few counts. V is TRBV6-5 and J is TRBJ1-6; TRBD1 is a possible D gene (6 bases). Germline V gene data show CDR1 as MNHEY and CDR2 as SVGAGI. V lost 3 bases and J 8 bases, leaving 11 bases between the germline ends. The CDR3 extends over 14 amino acids. DNA of the CDR3: TGTGCCAGCAGTTATGGGGCAGGGGATTCACCCCTCCACTTT. Protein product: CASSYGAGDSPLHF.

This clonotype was found many times. The rearrangement uses TRBV5-1 and TRBJ2-1, with 10 bases aligning to TRBD2. CDR1 is SGHRS, CDR2 YFSETQ, per germline. J was trimmed by 4 bases and V by 4 bases; bases with no gene match: 5. CDR3 length: 15 amino acids. Here the CDR3 DNA reads TGCGCCAGCAGCCCCCTGACTAGCGGGTACAATGAGCAGTTCTTC. Amino acid sequence: CASSPLTSGYNEQFF.

This clonotype has just a few counts. Its ends do not fully match the called genes, so a read error is possible. The CDR3 protein is CASSLGPGLAAGELFF. DNA of the CDR3: TGTGCTAGCAGCTTAGGACCGGGACTAGCGGCCGGGGAGCTGTTTTTT. The genes are TRBV7-7 and TRBJ2-2, with 11 bases lining up with TRBD2. Germline V CDR1 and CDR2: SSHAT, FNYEAQ (reference sequence). The CDR3 length is 16 residues.

The chain combines TRBV7-3 with TRBJ1-1; 9 bases agree with TRBD1. The germline V gene encodes CDR1 SGHTA and CDR2 FQGTGA. Trimming cost V 6 bases and J 4 bases; bases outside gene matches: 6. The CDR3 is 14 residues long. In DNA, the CDR3 is TGTGCCAGCAGTAAGACAGGGGGGAGCACTGAAGCTTTCTTT. This codes for CASSKTGGSTEAFF.

CDR3 nucleotides: TGTGCCAGCAGTTACTCGCAGGACACAGGGATCTCCTACAATGAGCAGTTCTTC. Translating gives CASSYSQDTGISYNEQFF. V gene TRBV6-5 combines with J gene TRBJ2-1, with D possibly TRBD1 on 6 matching bases. The CDR3 sequence is 18 residues long. Germline V CDR1 and CDR2: MNHEY, SVGAGI. The ends were cut back, 0 bases at V and 0 bases at J, with 15 bases in the middle.

CDR3 coding DNA: TGTGCCAGCAGCTCCCTATCCGGGACAGGAGACACCGGGGAGCTGTTTTTT. It specifies CASSSLSGTGDTGELFF. The chain employs TRBV7-6 and TRBJ2-2; 8 nucleotides align to TRBD1. The germline gives CDR1 SGHVS, CDR2 FNYEAQ. The V segment lost 4 bases and the J segment 3 bases; nucleotides outside the gene matches: 10. This CDR3 contains 17 residues.

This clonotype was counted between two and nine times. The chain carries TRBV4-3 and TRBJ1-5; no clear D. Trimming cost V 0 bases and J 1 base, with 7 bases left between them. Germline lookup yields CDR1 LGHNA and CDR2 YSLEER. The CDR3 sequence is 15 residues long. The CDR3 DNA follows: TGCGCCAGCAGCCAAGAGCAGTCAAGCAATCAGCCCCAGCATTTT. Translated: CASSQEQSSNQPQHF.

The chain combines TRBV5-1 with TRBJ2-2; perhaps TRBD1 as D (6 bases). V was cut by 4 bases and J by 7 bases, with 14 bases left in between. CDR3 size: 14 residues. Germline V gene data show CDR1 as SGHRS and CDR2 as YFSETQ. The CDR3 DNA is TGCGCCAGCAGCCGGGACATTGAACACGGGGAGCTGTTTTTT. Its protein is CASSRDIEHGELFF.

The rearrangement joins TRBV12-3 or TRBV12-4 to TRBJ2-7; D possibly corresponds to TRBD1 (6 bases). The CDR3 loop spans 15 amino acids. V was cut by 4 bases and J by 3 bases, with 16 bases left in between. The CDR3 loop reads CASSSGQLSYYEQYF. The CDR3 DNA reads as TGTGCCAGCAGTTCAGGACAGCTGAGCTACTACGAGCAGTACTTC.

The J gene is TRBJ2-1, the V gene TRBV5-8, with 11 bases fitting TRBD2. CDR1 SGHTS and CDR2 YDEGEE come from the germline V gene. The CDR3 has 14 amino acids. Trimming cost V 2 bases and J 7 bases; bases outside gene matches: 2. The CDR3 sequence is CASSFGTSGNEQFF. CDR3 DNA: TGTGCCAGCAGCTTCGGGACTAGCGGTAATGAGCAGTTCTTC.

V is TRBV2 and J is TRBJ1-2, with D perhaps TRBD1 (5 bases). V shed 4 bases and J shed 5 bases, with 11 bases lying between them. This CDR3 comprises 13 residues. The germline CDR1 and CDR2 sequences are SNHLY and FYNNEI. The CDR3 DNA reads TGTGCCAGCAGTGGATTCGGGGGTTATGGCTACACCTTC. Its protein is CASSGFGGYGYTF.